What follows are 25 T cell receptor beta chains derived from one specimen sequenced in a study of cytomegalovirus exposure and HLA in healthy donors. It was with 60 Vbeta and 13 Jbeta primers that the PCR ran. Assay: immunoSEQ multiplex PCR; the TCRdb copy retains only in-frame clones and omits some. Of around 110,000 clones in the sample, around 74% are singletons; the top ten hold over 4%. Material: PBMCs. The source is a young man in good health and CMV-seropositive.

In DNA, the CDR3 is TGTGCCAGTAGTATAACAAGCGCTTCCGAGCAGTTCTTC. It specifies CASSITSASEQFF. The chain joins TRBV19 to TRBJ2-1; no reliable D call. V was clipped by 2 bases and J by 10 bases, with 12 bases between them. CDR1 is LNHDA and CDR2 is SQIVND in the germline V gene (reference sequence). The CDR3 runs to 13 residues.

A single count supports this clone. The chain combines TRBV10-3 with TRBJ2-7; a weak D match, TRBD1 (5 bases). V lost 8 bases and J 1 base, leaving 9 bases between the germline ends. Germline CDR1 ENHRY, CDR2 SYGVKD. This CDR3 has 12 amino acids. CDR3 sequence reads: CAIGTGSYEQYF. The CDR3 DNA reads TGTGCCATCGGCACAGGATCCTACGAGCAGTACTTC.

There are a few counts of this clone. V is TRBV27 and J is TRBJ1-4, with TRBD1 as a possible D gene (5 bases). This CDR3 is 15 amino acids long. V shed 5 bases and J shed 7 bases, with 17 bases lying between them. In germline, CDR1 is MNHEY, CDR2 SMNVEV (reference sequence). CDR3: CASSLMGRVGEKLFF. CDR3 coding DNA: TGTGCCAGCAGTCTGATGGGCAGGGTGGGTGAAAAACTGTTTTTT.

This chain links TRBV30 with TRBJ1-5, with D possibly matching TRBD1 (6 bases). Germline CDR1 reads GTSNPN; CDR2 reads SVGIG (reference sequence). The CDR3 length is 13 residues. The germline V and J ends were trimmed by 3 bases and 6 bases, with 12 bases remaining between them. The CDR3, as DNA: TGTGCCTGGAGCGGCGCAGGGGCTCAGCCCCAGCATTTT. Amino acid sequence: CAWSGAGAQPQHF.

The chain links TRBV25-1 to TRBJ1-2; 9 nucleotides align to TRBD1. The CDR3 is made up of 15 amino acids. Trimming at V came to 1 base and at J to 6 bases, leaving 6 bases not matched to a gene. Germline V CDR1 and CDR2: MGHDK, SYGVNS. The CDR3 bases are TGTGCCAGCAGTGAATTAGAACAGGGGGCGCATGGCTACACCTTC. It yields the protein CASSELEQGAHGYTF.

This chain joins TRBV9 and TRBJ1-2; D not certain. Per the germline V gene, CDR1 is SGDLS and CDR2 is YYNGEE. V was cut by 2 bases and J by 4 bases, with 15 bases left in between. CDR3 size: 15 residues. The chain's CDR3 is CASSVLSDEGYGYTF. The DNA of the CDR3 is TGTGCCAGCAGCGTTCTTTCAGATGAGGGCTATGGCTACACCTTC.

V and J are TRBV25-1 and TRBJ1-3; D remains unclear. Germline V gives CDR1 MGHDK, CDR2 SYGVNS. The CDR3 sequence is 15 residues long. Trimming took off 2 bases at V and 7 bases at J, with 15 bases between the two ends. The CDR3 loop reads CASSEVAASGNTIYF. The CDR3 bases are TGTGCCAGCAGTGAAGTGGCGGCCTCGGGGAACACCATATATTTT.

This chain connects TRBV5-1 to TRBJ2-3; 7 bases are shared with TRBD2. The CDR3 is 15 residues long. V was pared by 7 bases and J by 4 bases, with 12 bases of the junction left unmatched. Germline CDR1 SGHRS, CDR2 YFSETQ. The CDR3 here is CASGGGTAIPDTQYF. The CDR3 bases are TGCGCCAGCGGGGGGGGGACGGCGATTCCAGATACGCAGTATTTT.

The chain has TRBV30 and TRBJ1-6, with a tentative D call TRBD1 (5 bases). The CDR3 contains 13 residues. Trimming cost V 4 bases and J 8 bases, with 12 bases left between them. Germline V CDR1 and CDR2: GTSNPN, SVGIG (reference sequence). CDR3 sequence (DNA): TGTGCCTGGAACTCAGGGTTTGATTCACCCCTCCACTTT. Its protein product is CAWNSGFDSPLHF. Filled out from reference TRBV30 and TRBJ1-6, the complete variable domain reads SQTIHQWPATLVQPVGSPLSLECTVEGTSNPNLYWYRQAAGRGLQLLFYSVGIGQISSEVPQNLSASRPQDRQFILSSKKLLLSDSGFYLCAWNSGFDSPLHFGNGTRLTVT.

This clone has a single count. This sample also contains other DNA sequences that code for the same CDR3. This sequence joins TRBV7-3 and TRBJ1-1; D is unclear. From germline, CDR1 is SGHTA and CDR2 FQGTGA. V lost 5 bases to trimming and J lost 2 bases, with 15 bases between them. The CDR3 is made up of 15 amino acids. The CDR3 DNA reads as TGTGCCAGCAGCCTCATGGCGGTCGAAAACACTGAAGCTTTCTTT. This codes for CASSLMAVENTEAFF.

The genes are TRBV7-2 and TRBJ2-3, with 9 bases matching TRBD2. The CDR3 consists of 18 residues. Germline V gene data show CDR1 as SGHTA and CDR2 as FQGNSA. Trimming took 4 bases from V and 6 from J; bases not matched to a gene: 17. CDR3 residues: CASSSPSGRGGRIDTQYF. The CDR3, as DNA: TGTGCCAGCAGCTCACCTTCGGGGCGGGGGGGCCGGATCGATACGCAGTATTTT.

The V call is TRBV7-9, the J call TRBJ1-1; TRBD1 matches 8 bases. The CDR3 covers 17 residues. Germline CDR1 is SEHNR and CDR2 is FQNEAQ (reference sequence). V was clipped by 5 bases and J by 3 bases; unmatched bases: 14. CDR3 bases: TGTGCCAGCAGCGGGTCATGGGACAGGATTCCTGACACTGAAGCTTTCTTT. Its protein product is CASSGSWDRIPDTEAFF. Based on the CDR3 plus reference TRBV7-9 and TRBJ1-1, the full variable domain is DTGVSQNPRHKITKRGQNVTFRCDPISEHNRLYWYRQTLGQGPEFLTYFQNEAQLEKSRLLSDRFSAERPKGSFSTLEIQRTEQGDSAMYLCASSGSWDRIPDTEAFFGQGTRLTVV.

CDR3 region: CSARAGSTQYF. The DNA of the CDR3 is TGCAGTGCTAGAGCGGGTTCTACCCAGTACTTC. The chain is built from TRBV20-1 and TRBJ2-5; D not certain. The V gene's germline CDR1 is DFQATT and CDR2 SNEGSKA (reference sequence). V lost 1 base and J 8 bases, leaving 8 bases between the germline ends. This CDR3 is built from 11 residues.

The chain is built from TRBV19 and TRBJ2-6; TRBD1 aligns across 8 bases. Germline CDR1 reads LNHDA; CDR2 reads SQIVND (reference sequence). The length of the CDR3 is 15 residues. V lost 11 bases to trimming and J lost 0 bases; unmatched junction nucleotides: 6. The CDR3 DNA follows: TGTGCCTGCCGGGACAGGCCCTCTGGGGCCAACGTCCTGACTTTC. It translates to CACRDRPSGANVLTF.

The chain couples TRBV4-2 to TRBJ1-2, with D possibly matching TRBD1 (6 bases). V was shortened by 6 bases and J by 1 base, with 21 bases between the two germline ends. This CDR3 is built from 17 residues. Germline CDR1 reads LGHNA; CDR2 reads YNFKEQ. The CDR3 loop reads CASRGSGARPNNYGYTF. In DNA form, the CDR3 reads TGTGCCAGCAGGGGCTCAGGGGCAAGACCGAATAACTATGGCTACACCTTC.

By its share, this clone is medium-sized. This chain links TRBV7-7 with TRBJ2-1; 12 bases map to TRBD2. With V trimmed by 1 base and J by 4 bases, 11 bases remained unmatched. There are 19 residues in the CDR3. Germline CDR1 SSHAT, CDR2 FNYEAQ (reference sequence). The CDR3, as DNA: TGTGCCAGCAGCTTAGTCCCATATCTAGCGGGGGGGACTTACAATGAGCAGTTCTTC. Its translation is CASSLVPYLAGGTYNEQFF. Together with reference TRBV7-7 and TRBJ2-1, the CDR3 gives the full variable domain: GAGVSQSPRYKVTKRGQDVTLRCDPISSHATLYWYQQALGQGPEFLTYFNYEAQPDKSGLPSDRFSAERPEGSISTLTIQRTEQRDSAMYRCASSLVPYLAGGTYNEQFFGPGTRLTVL.

The chain couples TRBV4-1 to TRBJ2-1, with TRBD2 identical over 10 bases. The trim removed 4 bases at V and 4 bases at J, leaving 1 base unmatched. The CDR3 contains 14 residues. The germline gives CDR1 MGHRA, CDR2 YSYEKL. The CDR3 region is CASSPAGGYNEQFF. The DNA for the CDR3 is TGCGCCAGCAGCCCAGCGGGGGGGTACAATGAGCAGTTCTTC.

This clone has more than one count but fewer than ten. This chain links TRBV7-7 with TRBJ2-5; 8 nucleotides line up with TRBD1. The CDR3 runs 13 residues. Germline values: CDR1 SSHAT, CDR2 FNYEAQ (reference sequence). The trim removed 5 bases at V and 10 bases at J, leaving 9 bases unmatched. This chain's CDR3 is CASSPTTGEVQYF. CDR3 nucleotides: TGTGCCAGCAGCCCAACGACAGGGGAAGTCCAGTACTTC.

Written as DNA, the CDR3 is TGTGCCAGCAGCTTCCAACAGGGGAATGGCTACACCTTC. Its translation is CASSFQQGNGYTF. The gene calls are TRBV5-5 and TRBJ1-2; 7 bases agree with TRBD1. The CDR3 loop spans 13 amino acids. The germline gives CDR1 SGHKS, CDR2 YYEKEE (reference sequence). V gave up 2 bases and J gave up 6 bases; unmatched junction bases: 4.

This sequence joins TRBV7-2 and TRBJ1-1; TRBD1 agrees at 8 bases. After removal of 5 bases from V and 6 bases from J, the junction contained 8 bases not matched to a gene. The CDR3 has 14 amino acids. CDR1 and CDR2 from the germline V gene are SGHTA and FQGNSA. The CDR3 DNA follows: TGTGCCAGCAGCCCACGGACAGGGTACCCTGAAGCTTTCTTT. As protein: CASSPRTGYPEAFF.

Remarks on this clone: The junction shows a germline mismatch at one end, possibly a read error. Other DNA sequences in the sample encode the same CDR3. V usage is TRBV9 and J usage is TRBJ1-1, with D maybe TRBD1 (6 bases). The CDR3 has 14 residues. CDR1 and CDR2 (germline): SGDLS, YYNGEE. CDR3 DNA: TGTGCCAGCAGCGTAGGGGGGCAGGACCAACATCTAAACTTT. Translated, it gives CASSVGGQDQHLNF.

The table lists this clone with a few counts. The V and J genes are TRBV19 and TRBJ1-1; D is unresolved. V was trimmed by 3 bases and J by 3 bases, leaving 11 bases between them. The CDR3 consists of 14 residues. Looked up from germline, CDR1 is LNHDA and CDR2 is SQIVND (reference sequence). The CDR3 DNA is TGTGCCAGTAGTATCTCTGGGCCTGACACTGAAGCTTTCTTT. It translates to CASSISGPDTEAFF.

Notes on this clone: Other DNA sequences in the same sample also yield this CDR3. This sequence joins TRBV5-4 and TRBJ1-3; possible D gene TRBD1, 5 bases. The V and J ends lost 4 bases and 2 bases respectively, with 10 bases between them. CDR3 length equals 14 residues. Germline V gene data show CDR1 as SGHNT and CDR2 as YYREEE (reference sequence). CDR3: CASSLGGAGNTIYF. The CDR3 bases are TGTGCCAGCAGCCTTGGAGGGGCTGGAAACACCATATATTTT.

The chain combines TRBV20-1 with TRBJ2-7; a weak D match, TRBD2 (6 bases). Germline V gives CDR1 DFQATT, CDR2 SNEGSKA (reference sequence). The V gene lost 7 bases and the J gene lost 7 bases, with 14 bases spanning the gap. This CDR3 contains 11 residues. The CDR3 region has the DNA TGCAGTGTAAGGGACTTCGGGGAGCAGTACTTC. It translates to CSVRDFGEQYF.

This clone was detected only once. This chain connects TRBV10-1 to TRBJ2-2; D may be TRBD2 (6 bases). The germline gives CDR1 WNHNN, CDR2 SYGVQD (reference sequence). Trimming removed 3 bases at V and 5 bases at J, with 13 bases between. This CDR3 region has 15 residues. The CDR3 sequence is CASSESGEDTGELFF. The CDR3 nucleotides read TGCGCCAGCAGTGAATCGGGGGAGGATACCGGGGAGCTGTTTTTT.